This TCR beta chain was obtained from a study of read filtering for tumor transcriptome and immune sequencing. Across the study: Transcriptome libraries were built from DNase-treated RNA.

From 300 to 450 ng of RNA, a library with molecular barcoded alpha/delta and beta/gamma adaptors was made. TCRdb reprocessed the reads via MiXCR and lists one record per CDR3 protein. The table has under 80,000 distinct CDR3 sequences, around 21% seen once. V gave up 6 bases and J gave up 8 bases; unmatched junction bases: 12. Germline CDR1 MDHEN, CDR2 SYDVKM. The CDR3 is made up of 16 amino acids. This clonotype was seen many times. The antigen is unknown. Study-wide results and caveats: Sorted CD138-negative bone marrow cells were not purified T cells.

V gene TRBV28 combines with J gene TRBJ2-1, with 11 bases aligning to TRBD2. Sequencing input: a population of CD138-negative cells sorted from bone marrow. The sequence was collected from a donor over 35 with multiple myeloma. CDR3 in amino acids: CASRPITSGRDDEQFF. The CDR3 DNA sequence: TGTGCCAGCAGACCTATTACTAGCGGGAGAGACGATGAGCAGTTCTTC.